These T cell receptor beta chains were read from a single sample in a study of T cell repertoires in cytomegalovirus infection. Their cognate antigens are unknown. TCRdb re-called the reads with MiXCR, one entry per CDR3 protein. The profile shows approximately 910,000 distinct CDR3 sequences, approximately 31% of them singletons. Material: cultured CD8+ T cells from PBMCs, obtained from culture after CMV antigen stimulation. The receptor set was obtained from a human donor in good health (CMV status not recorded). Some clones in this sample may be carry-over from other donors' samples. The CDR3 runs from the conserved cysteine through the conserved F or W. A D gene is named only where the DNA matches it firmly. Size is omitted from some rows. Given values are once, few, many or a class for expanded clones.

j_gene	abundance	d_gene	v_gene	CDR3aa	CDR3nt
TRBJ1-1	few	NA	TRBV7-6	CASSLGGHRGTEAFF	TGTGCCAGCAGCCTAGGTGGACATCGAGGGACTGAAGCTTTCTTT
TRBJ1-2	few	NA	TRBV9	CASSVVDSSTPLYGYTF	TGTGCCAGCAGCGTAGTGGACAGTTCCACCCCACTCTATGGCTACACCTTC
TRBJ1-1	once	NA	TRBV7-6	CASSTLTGMNTEAFF	TGTGCCAGCAGCACACTCACAGGGATGAACACTGAAGCTTTCTTT
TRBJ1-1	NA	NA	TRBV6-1	CASSARMGGFGHTEAFF	TGTGCCAGCAGTGCTCGTATGGGAGGCTTTGGACACACTGAAGCTTTCTTT
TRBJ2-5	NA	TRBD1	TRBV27	CASSLSGDSQETQYF	TGTGCCAGCAGTTTATCGGGGGACAGCCAAGAGACCCAGTACTTC
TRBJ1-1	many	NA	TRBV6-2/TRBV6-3	CASRDVFEAFF	TGTGCCAGCAGGGACGTTTTTGAAGCTTTCTTT
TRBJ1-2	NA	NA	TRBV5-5	CASSLTGTPYGYTF	TGTGCCAGCAGCCTAACCGGGACACCGTATGGCTACACCTTC
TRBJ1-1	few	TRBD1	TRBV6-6	CASSYLLQGEHTEAFF	TGTGCCAGCAGTTATTTACTACAGGGGGAACACACTGAAGCTTTCTTT
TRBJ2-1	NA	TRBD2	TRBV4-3	CASSQARTSGTHNEQFF	TGCGCCAGCAGCCAAGCCCGGACTAGCGGAACCCACAATGAGCAGTTCTTC
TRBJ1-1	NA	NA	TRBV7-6	CASSLAFCQGSTEAFF	TGTGCCAGCAGCTTAGCGTTTTGCCAGGGCTCCACTGAAGCTTTCTTT
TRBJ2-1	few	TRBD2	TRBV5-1	CASSFPISGYDYNEQFF	TGCGCCAGCAGCTTTCCCATTAGCGGGTACGACTACAATGAGCAGTTCTTC
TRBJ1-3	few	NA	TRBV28	CASSFQPHSGNTIYF	TGTGCCAGCAGTTTCCAGCCTCACTCTGGAAACACCATATATTTT
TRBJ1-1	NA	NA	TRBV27	CASSLIRAMNTEAFF	TGTGCCAGCAGTTTAATCAGAGCCATGAACACTGAAGCTTTCTTT
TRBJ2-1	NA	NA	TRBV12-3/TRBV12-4	CASSLRLAYTMEQFF	TGTGCCAGCAGTTTACGCTTAGCATATACAATGGAGCAGTTCTTC
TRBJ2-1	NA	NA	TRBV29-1	CSVPDRGYEQFF	TGCAGCGTCCCGGACAGAGGGTATGAGCAGTTCTTC
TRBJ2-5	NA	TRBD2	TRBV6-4	CASSEEAGGLRETQYF	TGTGCCAGCAGTGAAGAGGCGGGGGGCCTTCGAGAGACCCAGTACTTC
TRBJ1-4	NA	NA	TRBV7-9	CASSLAGYNEKLFF	TGTGCCAGCAGCTTAGCAGGCTATAATGAAAAACTGTTTTTT
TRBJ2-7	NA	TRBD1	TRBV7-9	CASRQGAAYEQYF	TGTGCCAGCAGGCAGGGGGCCGCCTACGAGCAGTACTTC